This is a list of T cell receptor beta chains from one sample in a study of T cell responses to AZD1222 COVID-19 vaccine. Some clones are missing from TCRdb's copy, which holds only in-frame ones; the method was immunoSEQ multiplex PCR. The sample includes 95,000 to 120,000 clones, roughly 90% seen only once; the top ten take 3% to 3.5%. The input for sequencing was peripheral blood, taken on day 0 of MenACWY control vaccination. These receptor sequences come from an adult in good health. The CDR3 runs from the conserved cysteine through the conserved F or W. D genes are given only for firm matches. Clone size is stated in some rows and not others, as once, few, many or a class when expanded.

NA,TRBV4-3,TRBJ2-1,TRBD2,CASSFSPGLAGEEQFF,TGCGCCAGCAGCTTCTCCCCGGGACTAGCGGGGGAAGAGCAGTTCTTC
NA,TRBV6-5,TRBJ1-4,NA,CASSYWIGENEKLFF,TGTGCCAGCAGTTACTGGATAGGGGAAAATGAAAAACTGTTTTTT
NA,TRBV7-2,TRBJ2-2,TRBD2,CASSLVSGGNTGELFF,TGTGCCAGCAGCTTAGTTAGCGGGGGGAACACCGGGGAGCTGTTTTTT
NA,TRBV30,TRBJ2-2,TRBD2,CAWNRGDTGELFF,TGTGCCTGGAACCGGGGGGACACCGGGGAGCTGTTTTTT
few,TRBV28,TRBJ1-2,TRBD1,CASSQMTGGPANYGYTF,TGTGCCAGCAGCCAAATGACAGGGGGCCCAGCTAACTATGGCTACACCTTC
NA,TRBV7-3,TRBJ2-3,NA,CASGSGSTDTQYF,TGTGCCAGCGGATCCGGTAGCACAGATACGCAGTATTTT
NA,TRBV30,TRBJ1-2,NA,CAWRGAGGYTF,TGTGCCTGGAGGGGAGCGGGGGGCTACACCTTC
NA,TRBV5-1,TRBJ1-4,NA,CASSLAEPREKLFF,TGCGCCAGCAGCTTGGCGGAGCCCAGGGAAAAACTGTTTTTT
NA,TRBV19,TRBJ1-5,NA,CASSLQGNQPQHF,TGTGCCAGTAGTCTCCAGGGCAATCAGCCCCAGCATTTT
NA,TRBV11-2,TRBJ2-5,NA,CASSYNRERETQYF,TGTGCCAGCAGTTATAACAGGGAAAGAGAGACCCAGTACTTC
NA,TRBV21-1,TRBJ1-4,NA,CASSNMIGPTNEKLFF,TGTGCCAGCAGCAACATGATAGGACCAACTAATGAAAAACTGTTTTTT
NA,TRBV12-3/TRBV12-4,TRBJ1-1,NA,CASSLGGNTEAFF,TGTGCCAGCAGTTTAGGTGGGAACACTGAAGCTTTCTTT
few,TRBV12-5,TRBJ1-2,NA,CASGLIGYNGYTF,TGTGCTAGTGGTTTAATAGGGTACAATGGCTACACCTTC
NA,TRBV18,TRBJ1-2,NA,CASSPGSNYGYTF,TGTGCCAGCTCACCGGGGTCGAACTATGGCTACACCTTC
NA,TRBV2,TRBJ1-1,NA,CASVRTDSNTEAFF,TGTGCCAGCGTTAGGACAGACTCGAACACTGAAGCTTTCTTT
NA,TRBV6-1,TRBJ2-7,NA,CASSEATGHAREQYF,TGTGCCAGCAGTGAAGCGACAGGACACGCCCGCGAGCAGTACTTC
NA,TRBV7-2,TRBJ2-7,TRBD1,CASSSGQGNEQYF,TGTGCCAGCAGCTCGGGACAGGGAAACGAGCAGTACTTC
NA,TRBV5-1,TRBJ2-3,NA,CASSSGGLNTDTQYF,TGCGCCAGCAGCTCGGGTGGACTAAACACAGATACGCAGTATTTT
NA,TRBV5-4,TRBJ1-1,NA,CASSLGQRTEAFF,TGTGCCAGCAGCTTGGGACAAAGAACTGAAGCTTTCTTT
NA,TRBV7-2,TRBJ2-3,TRBD1,CASSPRDRPGDTQYF,TGTGCCAGCAGCCCCCGGGACAGGCCGGGGGATACGCAGTATTTT
NA,TRBV5-1,TRBJ1-2,NA,CASSLDSINYGYTF,TGCGCCAGCAGCTTGGACAGTATTAACTATGGCTACACCTTC
few,TRBV2,TRBJ2-7,NA,CASSEVGGVITYEQYF,TGTGCCAGCAGTGAAGTGGGGGGCGTCATCACCTACGAGCAGTACTTC
NA,TRBV19,TRBJ1-5,NA,CASALSWDKPQHF,TGTGCCAGCGCCTTGTCGTGGGACAAGCCCCAGCATTTT
NA,TRBV4-2,TRBJ2-3,NA,CASSHPGTAATDTQYF,TGTGCCAGCAGCCACCCCGGGACCGCGGCCACAGATACGCAGTATTTT
NA,TRBV27,TRBJ1-1,NA,CASSFQGLSTEAFF,TGTGCCAGCAGTTTTCAGGGATTGAGCACTGAAGCTTTCTTT
NA,TRBV19,TRBJ2-7,NA,CASSIVAGPYEQYF,TGTGCCAGTAGTATAGTAGCCGGTCCCTACGAGCAGTACTTC
NA,TRBV5-1,TRBJ2-3,NA,CASSLPGDTQYF,TGCGCCAGCAGCTTGCCTGGAGATACGCAGTATTTT
once,TRBV5-6,TRBJ1-2,NA,CASSSGVYGYTF,TGTGCCAGCAGCTCCGGGGTCTATGGCTACACCTTC
NA,TRBV12-3/TRBV12-4,TRBJ1-1,TRBD1,CASGDRYNTEAFF,TGTGCCAGCGGGGACAGATATAACACTGAAGCTTTCTTT
NA,TRBV3-1/TRBV3-2,TRBJ2-7,NA,CASSQAETDFYEQYF,TGTGCCAGCAGCCAAGCAGAGACAGATTTCTACGAGCAGTACTTC
NA,TRBV24-1,TRBJ2-3,TRBD2,CATSEPSGGNTQYF,TGTGCCACCAGTGAACCTAGCGGGGGGAATACGCAGTATTTT
NA,TRBV11-2,TRBJ1-5,NA,CASSLTRNQPQHF,TGTGCCAGCAGCCTCACGCGCAATCAGCCCCAGCATTTT
NA,TRBV25-1,TRBJ2-2,NA,CASSDHREGGELFF,TGTGCCAGCAGTGATCACAGGGAGGGCGGGGAGCTGTTTTTT
NA,TRBV7-9,TRBJ1-1,TRBD1,CASSPTGLNTEAFF,TGTGCCAGCAGCCCGACAGGGCTGAACACTGAAGCTTTCTTT
NA,TRBV5-1,TRBJ1-3,TRBD1,CASSWDRTGNTIYF,TGCGCCAGCAGCTGGGACAGGACTGGAAACACCATATATTTT
NA,TRBV1,TRBJ1-1,NA,CTSRGDGEPEAFF,TGCACCAGCAGAGGGGACGGCGAACCTGAAGCTTTCTTT
NA,TRBV15,TRBJ1-5,TRBD1,CATSAGTGSFQPQHF,TGTGCCACCAGCGCCGGGACAGGAAGTTTTCAGCCCCAGCATTTT
NA,TRBV11-2,TRBJ1-1,NA,CASSSRLPEAFF,TGTGCCAGCAGCTCTAGACTTCCTGAAGCTTTCTTT
NA,TRBV12-3/TRBV12-4,TRBJ1-1,NA,CASSRHRGTEAFF,TGTGCCAGCAGCCGTCATAGGGGCACTGAAGCTTTCTTT
NA,TRBV7-2,TRBJ2-7,TRBD2,CASSVLPGLAGGPYEQYF,TGTGCCAGCAGCGTACTTCCGGGACTAGCGGGGGGGCCCTACGAGCAGTACTTC
once,TRBV19,TRBJ1-6,TRBD1,CASSIGQGGNSPLHF,TGTGCCAGTAGTATCGGACAGGGTGGAAATTCACCCCTCCACTTT
NA,TRBV5-5,TRBJ1-6,TRBD1,CASSHTLTGDSPLHF,TGTGCCAGCAGCCATACGCTAACAGGGGATTCACCCCTCCACTTT
NA,TRBV10-1,TRBJ2-2,TRBD1,CASSEIPQTGGWTGELFF,TGCGCCAGCAGTGAGATCCCACAAACAGGGGGCTGGACCGGGGAGCTGTTTTTT
NA,TRBV5-1,TRBJ1-4,NA,CASSLEEPSNEKLFF,TGCGCCAGCAGCTTGGAGGAGCCCTCTAATGAAAAACTGTTTTTT
NA,TRBV5-1,TRBJ1-4,NA,CASRPGGSNEKLFF,TGCGCCAGCAGGCCAGGCGGTTCCAATGAAAAACTGTTTTTT
NA,TRBV6-4,TRBJ1-2,TRBD1,CASDGTGTNGYTF,TGTGCCAGCGACGGGACAGGGACTAATGGCTACACCTTC
NA,TRBV2,TRBJ1-3,NA,CASSPPGTNTIYF,TGTGCCAGCAGTCCGCCCGGTACAAACACCATATATTTT
NA,TRBV12-3/TRBV12-4,TRBJ1-2,NA,CASRLDGNYGYTF,TGTGCCAGCAGACTGGACGGGAACTATGGCTACACCTTC